A single sample gave rise to the 25 T cell receptor beta chains below, sequenced in a study of cytomegalovirus exposure and HLA in healthy donors. In the PCR, 60 Vbeta and 13 Jbeta primers were used. This table comes from immunoSEQ multiplex PCR, and its TCRdb copy is limited to in-frame clones, with some not included. Of 110,000 to 150,000 clones listed, 80% to 85% were seen once; the top ten hold roughly 3.5%. The sequenced sample consisted of PBMCs. Receptors originate from a male donor in good health and CMV-seronegative.

This clone appeared once. The chain is built from TRBV6-5 and TRBJ2-7; TRBD1 matches at 10 bases. Germline values: CDR1 MNHEY, CDR2 SVGAGI. This CDR3 spans 14 amino acids. Losses at the gene ends were 7 bases for V and 1 base for J; bases not matched to a gene: 4. CDR3 sequence: CASKPGQGSYEQYF. CDR3 coding DNA: TGTGCCAGCAAACCGGGACAGGGGTCCTACGAGCAGTACTTC.

Only one count was recorded for this clone. The chain couples TRBV18 to TRBJ1-3; 9 positions match TRBD1. J gave up 2 bases and V 5 bases, and 7 bases lay outside the gene matches. The CDR3 is made up of 16 amino acids. CDR1 is KGHSH and CDR2 is LQKENI in the germline V gene. The chain's CDR3 is CASSRQGDFAGNTIYF. CDR3 sequence (DNA): TGTGCCAGCTCAAGACAGGGGGATTTCGCTGGAAACACCATATATTTT.

The chain recombines TRBV18 with TRBJ1-5, with 8 bases fitting TRBD1. The germline V gene encodes CDR1 KGHSH and CDR2 LQKENI. V trimming: 0 bases; J trimming: 4 bases; junction bases outside the gene matches: 8. This CDR3 region has 17 residues. CDR3 coding DNA: TGTGCCAGCTCACCACCGCAGACAGGGGACGGGAATCAGCCCCAGCATTTT. It encodes CASSPPQTGDGNQPQHF.

V and J are TRBV7-9 and TRBJ2-1; the D gene is possibly TRBD2 (5 bases). V was shortened by 6 bases and J by 9 bases, with 15 bases between the two germline ends. The CDR3 loop spans 13 amino acids. CDR1 SEHNR and CDR2 FQNEAQ come from the germline V gene (reference sequence). DNA of the CDR3: TGTGCCAGCAGTGGTGGGAGTGCTAGTGAGCAGTTCTTC. It encodes CASSGGSASEQFF.

The rearrangement links TRBV4-1 to TRBJ2-3, with TRBD2 matching over 12 bases. Germline V gene lookup returns CDR1 MGHRA and CDR2 YSYEKL. The CDR3 totals 17 residues. Trimming removed 2 bases from V and 0 bases from J; junction bases left unmatched: 3. CDR3 in DNA: TGCGCCAGCAGCCAATCCGGGACTAGCGGGAGCACAGATACGCAGTATTTT. Protein product: CASSQSGTSGSTDTQYF.

This clone has just one count. CDR3 coding DNA: TGTGCCAGCACCCCTCTGACAGCATATAGCAATCAGCCCCAGCATTTT. Its protein product is CASTPLTAYSNQPQHF. The chain couples TRBV28 to TRBJ1-5; maybe TRBD1 (5 bases). Germline V lookup: CDR1 MDHEN, CDR2 SYDVKM. This CDR3 is built from 16 residues. V was cut by 7 bases and J by 0 bases, with 16 bases left in between.

The chain is built from TRBV6-5 and TRBJ1-3, with a possible D match to TRBD1 (6 bases). The CDR3 is 13 amino acids. Germline CDR1 MNHEY, CDR2 SVGAGI. With 6 bases removed from V and 1 base from J, the gap between germline ends came to 7 bases. The CDR3 region is CASRRGSGNTIYF. CDR3 in DNA: TGTGCCAGCAGAAGGGGGTCTGGAAACACCATATATTTT.

This clone was detected once. The chain combines TRBV15 with TRBJ2-3; 7 nucleotides match TRBD2. The CDR3 has 15 residues. The junction had 7 bases not matched to a gene; V was cut back by 1 base and J by 6 bases. The germline V gene has CDR1 LNHNV and CDR2 YYDKDF (reference sequence). The CDR3 region is CATSRAGKTSDTQYF. DNA of the CDR3: TGTGCCACCAGCAGAGCCGGAAAGACTAGCGATACGCAGTATTTT.

The chain combines TRBV7-7 with TRBJ2-1; 12 nucleotides agree with TRBD2. The CDR3 runs 15 residues. Germline CDR1 is SSHAT and CDR2 is FNYEAQ (reference sequence). The ends lost 3 bases at V and 8 bases at J; junction bases unmatched: 5. The CDR3 sequence: CASSLTSGRMDEQFF. The CDR3 bases are TGTGCCAGCAGCTTGACTAGCGGGAGAATGGATGAGCAGTTCTTC.

The chain joins TRBV7-2 to TRBJ1-2; 7 nucleotides agree with TRBD1. Germline V gene sequence: CDR1 SGHTA, CDR2 FQGNSA. V shed 5 bases and J 0 bases; nucleotides not matched to a gene: 6. The CDR3 sequence is 15 residues long. CDR3 region: CASSVDRASNYGYTF. The DNA of the CDR3 is TGTGCCAGCAGCGTAGACAGGGCTTCTAACTATGGCTACACCTTC.

DNA of the CDR3: TGCGCCAGCAGCCAAGACCGAGGGAATCTAGCGTGGGGGGAGCTGTTTTTT. As protein: CASSQDRGNLAWGELFF. The V and J genes are TRBV4-3 and TRBJ2-2; maybe TRBD2 (6 bases). V lost 0 bases to trimming and J lost 8 bases, with 19 bases between them. CDR1 LGHNA and CDR2 YSLEER come from the germline V gene. This CDR3 is built from 17 residues.

The CDR3 DNA is TGTGCCTGGATCGAAGACAGCCACCTAGATCAGTTCTTC. Protein product: CAWIEDSHLDQFF. This chain connects TRBV30 to TRBJ2-1; a possible D gene is TRBD1 (5 bases). The CDR3 is made up of 13 amino acids. CDR1 is GTSNPN and CDR2 is SVGIG in the germline V gene (reference sequence). The V gene lost 4 bases and the J gene lost 13 bases, with 20 bases spanning the gap.

The chain combines TRBV2 with TRBJ1-5; the match to TRBD1 covers 9 bases. The length of the CDR3 is 15 residues. V trimming: 7 bases; J trimming: 15 bases; junction bases outside the gene matches: 19. CDR1 and CDR2 from the germline V gene are SNHLY and FYNNEI. As DNA, the CDR3 is TGTGCCAGCACCTACGAAGGGGGACAGGGACTCCCCGGGCATTTT. It specifies CASTYEGGQGLPGHF.

V gene TRBV5-1 combines with J gene TRBJ1-1; D gene uncertain. This CDR3 spans 17 amino acids. Per germline, CDR1 SGHRS and CDR2 YFSETQ. Trimming cost V 0 bases and J 1 base, with 16 bases left between them. Written as DNA, the CDR3 is TGCGCCAGCAGCTTGGTTAGCGGCCGGTGGGGGAACACTGAAGCTTTCTTT. It encodes CASSLVSGRWGNTEAFF.

The sample holds a few counts of this clone. V is TRBV11-2 and J is TRBJ1-2, with 9 bases fitting TRBD1. The CDR3 extends over 14 amino acids. After removal of 6 bases from V and 6 bases from J, the junction contained 8 bases not matched to a gene. Germline V gives CDR1 SGHAT, CDR2 FQNNGV. DNA for the CDR3: TGTGCCAGCAGAGACCGGGACAGGGACCATGGCTACACCTTC. Translating gives CASRDRDRDHGYTF.

This chain connects TRBV6-5 to TRBJ1-5; D is unresolved. This CDR3 contains 13 residues. V dropped 2 bases and J dropped 4 bases, with 6 bases sitting between them. Germline V CDR1 and CDR2: MNHEY, SVGAGI. The CDR3 here is CASSYAGNQPQHF. The DNA of the CDR3 is TGTGCCAGCAGTTACGCCGGTAATCAGCCCCAGCATTTT.

The chain uses TRBV5-1 and TRBJ2-7; 9 nucleotides agree with TRBD1. Germline V gene sequence: CDR1 SGHRS, CDR2 YFSETQ. CDR3 length equals 15 residues. Trimming removed 4 bases from V and 0 bases from J; junction bases left unmatched: 5. In DNA form, the CDR3 reads TGCGCCAGCAGCCTAGGACAGGGGCTCTCCTACGAGCAGTACTTC. Encoded protein: CASSLGQGLSYEQYF.

The chain uses TRBV5-8 and TRBJ2-2; the D gene is possibly TRBD1 (6 bases). The germline V gene has CDR1 SGHTS and CDR2 YDEGEE. The CDR3 runs to 16 residues. Trimming took 2 bases from V and 0 from J, leaving 11 bases between them. This chain's CDR3 is CASSFGQFANTGELFF. CDR3 in DNA: TGTGCCAGCAGCTTCGGACAGTTCGCGAACACCGGGGAGCTGTTTTTT.

This chain links TRBV4-3 with TRBJ1-1; D gene uncertain. V lost 0 bases and J lost 0, with 11 bases in between. The CDR3 has 16 amino acids. The germline V gene encodes CDR1 LGHNA and CDR2 YSLEER. CDR3 amino acids: CASSQDPPDMNTEAFF. The CDR3, as DNA: TGCGCCAGCAGCCAAGATCCCCCAGACATGAACACTGAAGCTTTCTTT.

The chain is built from TRBV4-1 and TRBJ1-2; 12 nucleotides align to TRBD1. With V trimmed by 0 bases and J by 4 bases, 6 bases remained unmatched. The germline V gene has CDR1 MGHRA and CDR2 YSYEKL. The CDR3 is 17 residues long. In DNA, the CDR3 is TGCGCCAGCAGCCAAGATCGGGACAGGGGGCAAACCTATGGCTACACCTTC. Its translation is CASSQDRDRGQTYGYTF.

The chain uses TRBV11-1 and TRBJ2-7; D is undetermined. Trimming removed 2 bases at V and 3 bases at J, with 8 bases between. This CDR3 comprises 13 residues. Germline V CDR1 and CDR2: SGHAT, FQDESV (reference sequence). The DNA of the CDR3 is TGTGCCAGCAGCTTAAAGTGGAGCTACGAGCAGTACTTC. This encodes CASSLKWSYEQYF.

The rearrangement joins TRBV6-5 to TRBJ1-2; TRBD1 agrees at 9 bases. CDR1 and CDR2 (germline): MNHEY, SVGAGI. The V segment lost 6 bases and the J segment 6 bases; nucleotides outside the gene matches: 11. This CDR3 is built from 15 residues. CDR3 protein: CASRITGGPMDGYTF. The CDR3 nucleotides are TGTGCCAGCAGAATAACAGGGGGCCCCATGGATGGCTACACCTTC.

The chain links TRBV13 to TRBJ2-4; D is possibly TRBD1 (7 bases). Germline lookup yields CDR1 PRHDT and CDR2 FYEKMQ (reference sequence). The CDR3 has 15 amino acids. With 7 bases removed from V and 3 bases from J, the gap between germline ends came to 16 bases. The DNA for the CDR3 is TGTGCCAGCACCTCTCAGGGGGGTGGCAAAAACATTCAGTACTTC. Its protein product is CASTSQGGGKNIQYF.

The chain uses TRBV18 and TRBJ1-1, with D uncertain. V was cut by 3 bases and J by 1 base, with 6 bases left in between. CDR1 is KGHSH, CDR2 LQKENI, per germline. The CDR3 runs 13 residues. The CDR3 is CASSPEQNTEAFF. In nucleotides, the CDR3 is TGTGCCAGCTCACCGGAGCAGAACACTGAAGCTTTCTTT. The variable domain in full, with the rest retrieved from reference TRBV18 and TRBJ1-1, is NAGVMQNPRHLVRRRGQEARLRCSPMKGHSHVYWYRQLPEEGLKFMVYLQKENIIDESGMPKERFSAEFPKEGPSILRIQQVVRGDSAAYFCASSPEQNTEAFFGQGTRLTVV.

CDR3 coding DNA: TGTGCCTGGAGGGGGTTGAGGGACAGGTATACCGGGGAGCTGTTTTTT. This codes for CAWRGLRDRYTGELFF. The chain couples TRBV30 to TRBJ2-2, with 8 bases identical to TRBD1. Trimming took 3 bases from V and 5 from J; bases not matched to a gene: 11. Germline CDR1 reads GTSNPN; CDR2 reads SVGIG (reference sequence). There are 16 residues in the CDR3.